This T cell receptor beta chain was retrieved from a study of control samples from healthy donors and cancer patients. Trimming shortened V by 10 bases and J by 0 bases, and 9 bases separated the two germline ends. This CDR3 is 13 amino acids long. Germline V gives CDR1 LNHDA, CDR2 SQIVND (reference sequence). The table came from immunoSEQ multiplex PCR; TCRdb's copy has only in-frame clones and leaves some out. This sample has 110,000 or so clones; around nine tenths occur once, and the top ten carry 4% to 4.5%. This chain connects TRBV19 to TRBJ2-2, with a tentative D call TRBD1 (5 bases). The sequence came from a human donor in good health. The donor label of this sample is uncertain. Sequenced sample: blood. The CDR3 protein is CAIGHSNTGELFF. The CDR3 DNA reads as TGTGCCATTGGACATTCGAACACCGGGGAGCTGTTTTTT.